This T cell receptor (beta chain) was captured in a study of blood T cell repertoires in COVID-19. At the level of the study: Sites in the United States, Italy and Spain provided acute and convalescent COVID-19 samples. T cells, B-cell-depleted T cells, or PBMCs provided the cDNA or gDNA that served as material.

CDR1 is MNHEY, CDR2 SVGAGI, per germline. This CDR3 has 15 residues. Unmatched junction bases numbered 9, after V lost 6 bases and J lost 7 bases. Authors' data handling: Cell counts per sample came from amplifying reference gene primers. Repertoires were generated with immunoSEQ multiplex PCR, while TCRdb's copy carries only in-frame clones and drops some. D and trimming come from the DNA, and the V and J calls and clone size come from that table. The data show 160,000 or so clones, about four fifths seen once. The chain links TRBV6-5 to TRBJ1-4, with 9 bases that match TRBD1. The sequencing input was peripheral blood. The receptor was isolated from a woman aged 55 to 70 with COVID-19, enrolled during active disease. The CDR3 reads CASRPTGGAGEKLFF. The CDR3 DNA is TGTGCCAGCAGACCAACAGGGGGCGCCGGTGAAAAACTGTTTTTT.